This T cell receptor beta chain was identified during a study of shared clonotypes between healthy human individuals. Regarding this clone: Antigen specificity is unknown.

Study-level results: Some clonotypes were shared by all four sorted-subset donors, while others were not shared. The non-shared ones had lower generation probabilities than the shared ones.

The material for each subset, its genomic DNA, was split evenly across several immunoSEQ plates. This table comes from immunoSEQ multiplex PCR, and its TCRdb copy is limited to in-frame clones, with some not included. The sample contains hundreds of thousands of clones, 70% to 75% of which appear only once. CDR3 size: 13 residues. Germline V gives CDR1 MDHEN, CDR2 SYDVKM. V was trimmed by 8 bases and J by 0 bases, leaving 8 bases between them. Those who donated were healthy HIV-negative adults, with no recent acute infections or vaccinations reported. This TCR derives from a man aged 25-45 years in good health. The sample comprised memory CD4+ T cells sorted from blood. Specified subset: CD45RA-negative fraction. The chain carries TRBV28 and TRBJ1-3; D is ambiguous. The CDR3 spells CASLTSSGNTIYF. CDR3 in DNA: TGTGCCAGCCTTACAAGCTCTGGAAACACCATATATTTT.